This T cell receptor (beta chain) emerged from a study of cytotoxic CD8 clonotypes in ibrutinib-treated CLL. Background on the study: Of the patients, over ten were relapsed/refractory, under 16 treatment-naive and under 18 IGHV unmutated.

The assay was immunoSEQ multiplex PCR, and TCRdb's table has in-frame clones only and misses some. The table lists tens of thousands of clones, approximately 48% of them singletons. Trimming took 8 bases from V and 0 from J; bases not matched to a gene: 9. Germline V lookup: CDR1 SNHLY, CDR2 FYNNEI. The CDR3 length is 17 residues. The sequenced sample was PBMCs, obtained before ibrutinib treatment. The J gene is TRBJ2-1, the V gene TRBV2; 11 bases are a match to TRBD2. The sequence came from a human donor with chronic lymphocytic leukemia. In nucleotides, the CDR3 is TGTGCCAGCCGTCTAGCGGGGGGCCCAAGCTCCTACAATGAGCAGTTCTTC. Residues: CASRLAGGPSSYNEQFF.